This is a list of T cell receptor beta chains from one sample in a study of blood T cell repertoires in COVID-19. Clones were sequenced by immunoSEQ multiplex PCR, and TCRdb holds only the in-frame ones, with some missing. The sample lists under 200,000 clones, 88% occurring once. The sequenced material came from peripheral blood. Receptors originate from a man in his sixties with acute or convalescent COVID-19. CDR3s include the opening cysteine and the closing phenylalanine or tryptophan. Fields, in order: V gene, J gene, D gene, clone size, CDR3 DNA, CDR3 protein. The D gene is left open where the match is weak. Expanded clones are given a class, and other clones once, few, many or no size at all.

v_gene: TRBV5-1
j_gene: TRBJ2-7
d_gene: NA
abundance: once
CDR3nt: TGCGCCAGCAGCATTCAGGACAGCTCCTACGAGCAGTACTTC
CDR3aa: CASSIQDSSYEQYF

v_gene: TRBV6-4
j_gene: TRBJ2-2
d_gene: NA
abundance: NA
CDR3nt: TGTGCCAGCAGTGACCTGGCGGGGGCAGGGGAGCTGTTTTTT
CDR3aa: CASSDLAGAGELFF

v_gene: TRBV6-6
j_gene: TRBJ1-5
d_gene: NA
abundance: NA
CDR3nt: TGTGCCAGCCGAAAACAGGGTGATCAGCCCCAGCATTTT
CDR3aa: CASRKQGDQPQHF

v_gene: TRBV30
j_gene: TRBJ1-4
d_gene: TRBD1
abundance: NA
CDR3nt: TGTGCCTGGAGTGTGTACAGGGGGTCAACTAATGAAAAACTGTTTTTT
CDR3aa: CAWSVYRGSTNEKLFF

v_gene: TRBV6-5
j_gene: TRBJ2-5
d_gene: TRBD1
abundance: NA
CDR3nt: TGTGCCAGCACCCCCGACAGGGCCGGTGAGACCCAGTACTTC
CDR3aa: CASTPDRAGETQYF

v_gene: TRBV29-1
j_gene: TRBJ2-4
d_gene: NA
abundance: once
CDR3nt: TGCAGCGTTGAAGATGATCGAGTAGCCAAAAACATTCAGTACTTC
CDR3aa: CSVEDDRVAKNIQYF

v_gene: TRBV6-5
j_gene: TRBJ2-5
d_gene: NA
abundance: NA
CDR3nt: TGTGCCAGCAGTTCGGGCCCAGGGCGGTTAGAGACCCAGTACTTC
CDR3aa: CASSSGPGRLETQYF

v_gene: TRBV19
j_gene: TRBJ2-2
d_gene: NA
abundance: NA
CDR3nt: TGTGCCAGTAGTATAGGACAGAGGAACACCGGGGAGCTGTTTTTT
CDR3aa: CASSIGQRNTGELFF

v_gene: TRBV11-3
j_gene: TRBJ2-2
d_gene: NA
abundance: NA
CDR3nt: TGTGCCAGCAGCCTTACGTCGGGGTTCGGGGAGCTGTTTTTT
CDR3aa: CASSLTSGFGELFF

v_gene: TRBV5-4
j_gene: TRBJ2-3
d_gene: TRBD2
abundance: NA
CDR3nt: TGTGCCAGCAGCCCATATGGACTAGCGGGGGGGGATGGAGATACGCAGTATTTT
CDR3aa: CASSPYGLAGGDGDTQYF

v_gene: TRBV19
j_gene: TRBJ1-1
d_gene: NA
abundance: NA
CDR3nt: TGTGCCAGTAGTGTGACAGGTAACACTGAAGCTTTCTTT
CDR3aa: CASSVTGNTEAFF

v_gene: TRBV7-3
j_gene: TRBJ2-1
d_gene: TRBD1
abundance: NA
CDR3nt: TGTGCCAGCAGCGTGACAGGGAGCAATGAGCAGTTCTTC
CDR3aa: CASSVTGSNEQFF

v_gene: TRBV7-8
j_gene: TRBJ2-2
d_gene: NA
abundance: NA
CDR3nt: TGTGCCAGCAGCCGACAGGTTAACACCGGGGAGCTGTTTTTT
CDR3aa: CASSRQVNTGELFF

v_gene: TRBV10-3
j_gene: TRBJ2-3
d_gene: TRBD2
abundance: once
CDR3nt: TGTGCCACCTTAAAGGGACGCGGGACTAGCGGGTCGGATACGCAGTATTTT
CDR3aa: CATLKGRGTSGSDTQYF

v_gene: TRBV6-5
j_gene: TRBJ1-2
d_gene: NA
abundance: NA
CDR3nt: TGTGCCAGTCGCGGGGAGGTCTGGGGTGGCTACACCTTC
CDR3aa: CASRGEVWGGYTF

v_gene: TRBV9
j_gene: TRBJ1-4
d_gene: NA
abundance: few
CDR3nt: TGTGCCAGCAGCGTAGAGCCAGGGTCAAAAAAACTGTTTTTT
CDR3aa: CASSVEPGSKKLFF

v_gene: TRBV19
j_gene: TRBJ2-1
d_gene: NA
abundance: NA
CDR3nt: TGTGCCAGTAGTATGCCCAGCTCCTACAATGAGCAGTTCTTC
CDR3aa: CASSMPSSYNEQFF

v_gene: TRBV5-1
j_gene: TRBJ1-1
d_gene: TRBD1
abundance: NA
CDR3nt: TGCGCCAGCAGCCGGGGACAGTCGAACACTGAAGCTTTCTTT
CDR3aa: CASSRGQSNTEAFF

v_gene: TRBV5-1
j_gene: TRBJ1-1
d_gene: NA
abundance: NA
CDR3nt: TGCGCCAGCGGTCCGACAAGGAACACTGAAGCTTTCTTT
CDR3aa: CASGPTRNTEAFF

v_gene: TRBV7-8
j_gene: TRBJ2-5
d_gene: NA
abundance: NA
CDR3nt: TGTGCCAGCAGCTCCCCGGTGGGACACTACCAAGAGACCCAGTACTTC
CDR3aa: CASSSPVGHYQETQYF

v_gene: TRBV7-8
j_gene: TRBJ1-3
d_gene: NA
abundance: NA
CDR3nt: TGTGCCAGCAGCTTTGACAGCTCTGGAAACACCATATATTTT
CDR3aa: CASSFDSSGNTIYF

v_gene: TRBV5-1
j_gene: TRBJ1-6
d_gene: NA
abundance: NA
CDR3nt: TGCGCCAGCAGCTTGGAGCAGGGTTCTGATTCACCCCTCCACTTT
CDR3aa: CASSLEQGSDSPLHF

v_gene: TRBV12-5
j_gene: TRBJ1-1
d_gene: TRBD1
abundance: NA
CDR3nt: TGTGCTAGTGGTTTCTGGACAGGGAGGGTGAACACTGAAGCTTTCTTT
CDR3aa: CASGFWTGRVNTEAFF

v_gene: TRBV30
j_gene: TRBJ1-1
d_gene: NA
abundance: NA
CDR3nt: TGTGCCTGGAGCCGAGGGTTGACTGAAGCTTTCTTT
CDR3aa: CAWSRGLTEAFF

v_gene: TRBV11-2
j_gene: TRBJ2-1
d_gene: TRBD2
abundance: once
CDR3nt: TGTGCCAGCAGCCGTGGGGGGGTCCGGCAGAATGAGCAGTTCTTC
CDR3aa: CASSRGGVRQNEQFF

v_gene: TRBV7-2
j_gene: TRBJ1-2
d_gene: TRBD1
abundance: NA
CDR3nt: TGTGCCAGCAGCTTAGCAAAGGGGGCGCAATATGGCTACACCTTC
CDR3aa: CASSLAKGAQYGYTF

v_gene: TRBV5-5
j_gene: TRBJ1-6
d_gene: TRBD1
abundance: NA
CDR3nt: TGTGCCAGCAGCCTACAGGGGGCGCAAAATTCACCCCTCCACTTT
CDR3aa: CASSLQGAQNSPLHF

v_gene: TRBV11-2
j_gene: TRBJ1-5
d_gene: NA
abundance: NA
CDR3nt: TGTGCCAGCAGCTTAGGAGGTTCTCAGCCCCAGCATTTT
CDR3aa: CASSLGGSQPQHF

v_gene: TRBV30
j_gene: TRBJ1-3
d_gene: NA
abundance: NA
CDR3nt: TGTGCCTGGAGTGTAGGGGGACACAACTCTGGAAACACCATATATTTT
CDR3aa: CAWSVGGHNSGNTIYF

v_gene: TRBV7-9
j_gene: TRBJ1-4
d_gene: NA
abundance: NA
CDR3nt: TGTGCCAGCAGCTTATGGGGAGGGGAGCGGGAAAAACTGTTTTTT
CDR3aa: CASSLWGGEREKLFF

v_gene: TRBV9
j_gene: TRBJ1-2
d_gene: NA
abundance: NA
CDR3nt: TGTGCCAGCAGCGTAGACTTCTATGGCTACACCTTC
CDR3aa: CASSVDFYGYTF

v_gene: TRBV7-2
j_gene: TRBJ2-4
d_gene: TRBD2
abundance: NA
CDR3nt: TGTGCCAGCAGAAGTATAGCGGGGGGGAACAAAAACATTCAGTACTTC
CDR3aa: CASRSIAGGNKNIQYF

v_gene: TRBV18
j_gene: TRBJ1-4
d_gene: NA
abundance: NA
CDR3nt: TGTGCCAGCTCACCCGCATTAGATAATGAAAAACTGTTTTTT
CDR3aa: CASSPALDNEKLFF

v_gene: TRBV5-1
j_gene: TRBJ1-4
d_gene: TRBD1
abundance: NA
CDR3nt: TGCGCCAGCAGCTCCGGGACAGGCGAAAAACTGTTTTTT
CDR3aa: CASSSGTGEKLFF

v_gene: TRBV2
j_gene: TRBJ1-1
d_gene: TRBD1
abundance: NA
CDR3nt: TGTGCCAGCACGAGGGACAGGGGGCGGACTGAAGCTTTCTTT
CDR3aa: CASTRDRGRTEAFF

v_gene: TRBV19
j_gene: TRBJ2-1
d_gene: NA
abundance: NA
CDR3nt: TGTGCCAGTAGACCGACAGGACCATACAATGAGCAGTTCTTC
CDR3aa: CASRPTGPYNEQFF

v_gene: TRBV5-1
j_gene: TRBJ1-2
d_gene: TRBD1
abundance: few
CDR3nt: TGCGCCAGCAGCTCCCACAAACCTGACAGGGTATCGTCTGGCTACACCTTC
CDR3aa: CASSSHKPDRVSSGYTF

v_gene: TRBV19
j_gene: TRBJ1-5
d_gene: NA
abundance: NA
CDR3nt: TGTGCCAGTTTAAGGGGTGGCACAAATCAGCCCCAGCATTTT
CDR3aa: CASLRGGTNQPQHF

v_gene: TRBV2
j_gene: TRBJ2-3
d_gene: TRBD2
abundance: NA
CDR3nt: TGTGCCAGCCGCAGCCGGACTAGCGGGGGTGCAGATACGCAGTATTTT
CDR3aa: CASRSRTSGGADTQYF

v_gene: TRBV6-6
j_gene: TRBJ1-1
d_gene: NA
abundance: NA
CDR3nt: TGTGCCAGTCGGGGAGGCACTGAAGCTTTCTTT
CDR3aa: CASRGGTEAFF

v_gene: TRBV7-3
j_gene: TRBJ2-1
d_gene: NA
abundance: NA
CDR3nt: TGTGCCAGCTCCTCAGGGGTCCCCCACAATGAGCAGTTCTTC
CDR3aa: CASSSGVPHNEQFF

v_gene: TRBV3-1/TRBV3-2
j_gene: TRBJ1-5
d_gene: TRBD1
abundance: few
CDR3nt: TGTGCCAGCAGCCTGGGACAGAGAAATCAGCCCCAGCATTTT
CDR3aa: CASSLGQRNQPQHF

v_gene: TRBV6-5
j_gene: TRBJ1-2
d_gene: NA
abundance: NA
CDR3nt: TGTGCCAGCAGGGGAAGACAGAACTATGGCTACACCTTC
CDR3aa: CASRGRQNYGYTF

v_gene: TRBV18
j_gene: TRBJ1-2
d_gene: NA
abundance: once
CDR3nt: TGTGCCAGCTCACCCAGCCGGGGAGGCTATGGCTACACCTTC
CDR3aa: CASSPSRGGYGYTF

v_gene: TRBV27
j_gene: TRBJ1-5
d_gene: NA
abundance: NA
CDR3nt: TGTGCCAGCAGTTCGAGGGCTAGCAATCAGCCCCAGCATTTT
CDR3aa: CASSSRASNQPQHF

v_gene: TRBV7-8
j_gene: TRBJ2-3
d_gene: TRBD2
abundance: few
CDR3nt: TGTGCCAGCAGCAGCGGACTAGCGGACACAGATACGCAGTATTTT
CDR3aa: CASSSGLADTDTQYF